The TCR beta chain described here comes from a study of T cell responses to AZD1222 COVID-19 vaccine. TCRdb's copy holds only in-frame clones and misses some; the assay was immunoSEQ multiplex PCR. Of 120,000 or so clones listed, 80% to 95% are singletons. Worth noting for this clone: Its matching antigen is unknown.

The CDR3 has 14 amino acids. Germline V gene lookup returns CDR1 MNHEY and CDR2 SVGAGI. Between the trimmed V and J ends, which lost 5 bases and 6 bases, there was a span of 14 bases. Study-wide results and limits: Researchers took repertoire samples only after the peak T cell response had come. The donor group comprised mostly white British people and more females; the analysis possibly underestimated clonal diversity.

The chain uses TRBV6-5 and TRBJ1-3; D uncertain. This clonotype was sampled from an adult in good health. This specimen consisted of peripheral blood, obtained on day 0 of AZD1222 vaccination. The CDR3 coding sequence is TGTGCCAGCAGTCTGGAAGGAGTCGTAAACACCATATATTTT. Residues: CASSLEGVVNTIYF.